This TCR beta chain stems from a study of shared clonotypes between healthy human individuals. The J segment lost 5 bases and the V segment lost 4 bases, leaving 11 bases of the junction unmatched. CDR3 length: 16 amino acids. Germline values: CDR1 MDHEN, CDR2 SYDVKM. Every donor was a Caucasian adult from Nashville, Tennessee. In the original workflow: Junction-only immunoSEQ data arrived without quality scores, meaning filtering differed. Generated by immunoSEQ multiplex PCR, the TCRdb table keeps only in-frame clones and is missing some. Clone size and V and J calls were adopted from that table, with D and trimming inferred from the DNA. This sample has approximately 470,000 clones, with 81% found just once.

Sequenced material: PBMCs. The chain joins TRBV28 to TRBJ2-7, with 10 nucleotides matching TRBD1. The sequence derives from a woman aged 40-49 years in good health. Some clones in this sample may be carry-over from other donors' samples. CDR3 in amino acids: CASSSYGRQGANEQYF. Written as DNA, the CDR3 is TGTGCCAGCAGTTCCTACGGGCGACAGGGGGCAAACGAGCAGTACTTC.